This T cell receptor (beta chain) was sequenced for a study of blood T cell repertoires in COVID-19. J was trimmed by 1 base and V by 4 bases; bases with no gene match: 5. The CDR3 length is 14 residues. Germline CDR1 reads SGDLS; CDR2 reads YYNGEE. Libraries were prepared by immunoSEQ multiplex PCR; TCRdb keeps only in-frame clonotypes and omits some of them. Found here are about 98,000 clones, roughly 82% of them singletons; the top ten hold 11%. The V and J genes are TRBV9 and TRBJ2-7, with 7 positions matching TRBD1. The sequenced sample was peripheral blood. This receptor was obtained from a man between 65 and 85 years old with active or convalescent COVID-19. CDR3 sequence reads: CASSLMDRSYEQYF. The DNA for the CDR3 is TGTGCCAGCAGCCTTATGGACAGGTCCTACGAGCAGTACTTC.